The 29 T cell receptor beta chains listed next were all sequenced from one sample in a study of cytomegalovirus exposure and HLA in healthy donors. PCR was performed using 60 Vbeta and 13 Jbeta primers. Method: immunoSEQ multiplex PCR; TCRdb's copy keeps in-frame clones and lacks some. The sample lists tens of thousands of clones, around 70% occurring once. Sequences were obtained from PBMCs. The source of these receptors is a man between 25 and 39 years old in good health and CMV-seronegative.

This clone was counted a few times. This chain joins TRBV19 and TRBJ1-2; D unresolved. CDR1 and CDR2 (germline): LNHDA, SQIVND (reference sequence). V was pared by 7 bases and J by 4 bases, with 19 bases between. This CDR3 contains 15 residues. The DNA of the CDR3 is TGTGCCAGTACCCCGGGAGGGAGCCTCGCCTATGGCTACACCTTC. As protein: CASTPGGSLAYGYTF.

V is TRBV28 and J is TRBJ1-2; TRBD1 aligns across 7 bases. Per germline, CDR1 MDHEN and CDR2 SYDVKM. J was trimmed by 8 bases and V by 3 bases; bases with no gene match: 12. The CDR3 loop spans 15 amino acids. The CDR3, as DNA: TGTGCCAGCAGTTTTTTAGGGGGCCACTCGGGGGGCTACACCTTC. Protein product: CASSFLGGHSGGYTF.

By share, this clone counts as medium-sized. This sequence joins TRBV4-2 and TRBJ1-1; a weak D match, TRBD1 (5 bases). Trimming took off 4 bases at V and 1 base at J, with 16 bases between the two ends. The length of the CDR3 is 16 residues. Germline values: CDR1 LGHNA, CDR2 YNFKEQ. CDR3 sequence: CASSPKTTVPNTEAFF. CDR3 coding DNA: TGTGCCAGCAGCCCGAAAACGACAGTACCGAACACTGAAGCTTTCTTT.

The gene calls are TRBV18 and TRBJ2-7; 11 bases align to TRBD2. The trim removed 0 bases at V and 2 bases at J, leaving 3 bases unmatched. Germline V gene data show CDR1 as KGHSH and CDR2 as LQKENI. This CDR3 contains 16 residues. The CDR3 loop reads CASSPPGLADTYEQYF. The DNA for the CDR3 is TGTGCCAGCTCACCACCGGGACTAGCGGATACCTACGAGCAGTACTTC.

The V gene is TRBV5-1, the J gene TRBJ2-1; a weak D match, TRBD2 (6 bases). The CDR3 covers 15 residues. The germline CDR1 and CDR2 sequences are SGHRS and YFSETQ. V lost 0 bases and J 8 bases, leaving 15 bases between the germline ends. CDR3 in amino acids: CASSLGSVTRDEQFF. The CDR3 bases are TGCGCCAGCAGCTTGGGGAGTGTGACTAGGGATGAGCAGTTCTTC. The variable domain in full, with the rest retrieved from reference TRBV5-1 and TRBJ2-1, is KAGVTQTPRYLIKTRGQQVTLSCSPISGHRSVSWYQQTPGQGLQFLFEYFSETQRNKGNFPGRFSGRQFSNSRSEMNVSTLELGDSALYLCASSLGSVTRDEQFFGPGTRLTVL.

This clone was counted only a few times. V and J are TRBV6-5 and TRBJ1-2; D not resolved. V lost 8 bases and J lost 4, with 17 bases in between. CDR1 is MNHEY, CDR2 SVGAGI, per germline. The CDR3 sequence is 14 residues long. In DNA form, the CDR3 reads TGTGCCAGCTCTCCGGCGGGGTCGGGCTATGGCTACACCTTC. Amino acids: CASSPAGSGYGYTF.

The chain uses TRBV7-8 and TRBJ2-7; possible D gene TRBD2, 6 bases. The CDR3 contains 13 residues. V was shortened by 7 bases and J by 0 bases, with 10 bases between the two germline ends. Looked up from germline, CDR1 is SGHVS and CDR2 is FQNEAQ. The CDR3 region is CASTETSSYEQYF. DNA for the CDR3: TGTGCCAGCACCGAGACTAGCTCCTACGAGCAGTACTTC.

The rearrangement links TRBV7-9 to TRBJ2-7, with 8 bases that match TRBD1. Germline V gives CDR1 SEHNR, CDR2 FQNEAQ (reference sequence). V lost 1 base and J lost 4; bases outside the gene matches: 9. CDR3 length equals 16 residues. The chain's CDR3 is CASSLVSGTGQYEQYF. CDR3 in DNA: TGTGCCAGCAGCTTAGTTTCCGGGACAGGCCAATACGAGCAGTACTTC.

V and J are TRBV30 and TRBJ1-1; TRBD1 matches 7 bases. V gave up 3 bases and J gave up 1 base; unmatched junction bases: 8. This CDR3 is built from 15 residues. The germline CDR1 and CDR2 sequences are GTSNPN and SVGIG (reference sequence). In DNA form, the CDR3 reads TGTGCCTGGAGCCTTCGACAGGGTCCGAACACTGAAGCTTTCTTT. The encoded protein is CAWSLRQGPNTEAFF.

The chain employs TRBV25-1 and TRBJ1-1; TRBD1 matches 7 bases. The CDR3 extends over 14 amino acids. Germline CDR1 reads MGHDK; CDR2 reads SYGVNS. Trimming at V came to 6 bases and at J to 6 bases, leaving 10 bases not matched to a gene. CDR3 nucleotides: TGTGCCAGCAGCCCCCCAGGGGGACACGCTGAAGCTTTCTTT. This gives the protein CASSPPGGHAEAFF.

This chain connects TRBV23-1 to TRBJ2-2; 9 positions match TRBD1. TRBV23-1 is given ORF status, its function remaining uncertain. The CDR3 consists of 16 residues. Trimming took 2 bases from V and 5 from J; bases not matched to a gene: 6. CDR3 nucleotides: TGCGCCAGCAGTCAAACAGGGGGCTTTGGGACCGGGGAGCTGTTTTTT. Amino acid sequence: CASSQTGGFGTGELFF.

The chain couples TRBV6-5 to TRBJ2-5, with 8 positions matching TRBD1. V lost 5 bases and J lost 2; bases outside the gene matches: 4. This CDR3 contains 14 residues. Germline CDR1 reads MNHEY; CDR2 reads SVGAGI. CDR3 in amino acids: CASSGTGDQETQYF. The CDR3 bases are TGTGCCAGCAGTGGGACAGGAGATCAAGAGACCCAGTACTTC.

This chain uses TRBV5-8 with TRBJ1-2; the match to TRBD1 covers 9 bases. CDR3 length: 14 amino acids. CDR1 and CDR2 from the germline V gene are SGHTS and YDEGEE. The V segment lost 6 bases and the J segment 3 bases; nucleotides outside the gene matches: 6. The CDR3 nucleotides are TGTGCCAGCAACTCACAGGGGGCTTACTATGGCTACACCTTC. This sequence encodes CASNSQGAYYGYTF.

This chain connects TRBV18 to TRBJ2-3; 9 positions agree with TRBD1. Germline assignment: CDR1 KGHSH and CDR2 LQKENI. There are 15 residues in the CDR3. V trimming: 1 base; J trimming: 1 base; junction bases outside the gene matches: 0. The CDR3 loop reads CASSPRDRGTDTQYF. CDR3 DNA: TGTGCCAGCTCACCACGGGACAGGGGCACAGATACGCAGTATTTT.

The CDR3 region is CASSPGRSSLGKLFF. For the CDR3, the DNA is TGTGCCAGCAGCCCGGGAAGGTCATCGTTGGGAAAACTGTTTTTT. V and J are TRBV5-8 and TRBJ1-4; D uncertain. The CDR3 loop spans 15 amino acids. Trimming pared 4 bases from V and 10 bases from J, leaving 20 bases between. In germline, CDR1 is SGHTS, CDR2 YDEGEE.

This clone was seen once. The rearrangement uses TRBV28 and TRBJ2-5, with 10 nucleotides matching TRBD1. The germline CDR1 and CDR2 sequences are MDHEN and SYDVKM. This CDR3 contains 15 residues. Unmatched junction bases numbered 6, after V lost 4 bases and J lost 4 bases. CDR3 bases: TGTGCCAGCAGTTCTCTGACAGGGGGCCGAGAGACCCAGTACTTC. This sequence encodes CASSSLTGGRETQYF.

The rearrangement joins TRBV2 to TRBJ1-1, with 8 bases matching TRBD1. With V trimmed by 5 bases and J by 1 base, 6 bases remained unmatched. The germline V gene has CDR1 SNHLY and CDR2 FYNNEI. The CDR3 runs to 15 residues. CDR3 sequence: CASSPDRGGNTEAFF. The DNA for the CDR3 is TGTGCCAGCAGTCCTGACAGGGGTGGGAACACTGAAGCTTTCTTT.

The genes are TRBV6-1 and TRBJ1-3; 9 bases agree with TRBD1. Germline values: CDR1 MNHNS, CDR2 SASEGT. The J segment lost 4 bases and the V segment lost 2 bases, leaving 3 bases of the junction unmatched. The CDR3 length is 15 residues. This CDR3 reads CASSERGTGGNTIYF. In DNA, the CDR3 is TGTGCCAGCAGTGAAAGAGGGACAGGGGGAAACACCATATATTTT.

The chain has TRBV13 and TRBJ1-2, with 9 bases that match TRBD1. V was clipped by 1 base and J by 5 bases; unmatched bases: 8. Germline V CDR1 and CDR2: PRHDT, FYEKMQ (reference sequence). This CDR3 region has 16 residues. In DNA form, the CDR3 reads TGTGCCAGCAGCTTAGCGGCAGGGACAGGGCTGTATGGCTACACCTTC. Amino acid sequence: CASSLAAGTGLYGYTF.

This clone has a handful of counts. This rearrangement joins TRBV28 to TRBJ2-1; 13 positions match TRBD2. V trimming: 6 bases; J trimming: 6 bases; junction bases outside the gene matches: 5. CDR1 is MDHEN and CDR2 is SYDVKM in the germline V gene. The CDR3 sequence is 15 residues long. As DNA, the CDR3 is TGTGCCAGCAGGGGGGGACTAGCGGGACCCAATGAGCAGTTCTTC. Translation: CASRGGLAGPNEQFF.

The V and J genes are TRBV28 and TRBJ2-7; 7 positions agree with TRBD1. V was pared by 6 bases and J by 4 bases, with 9 bases of the junction left unmatched. The CDR3 is 14 residues long. Germline lookup yields CDR1 MDHEN and CDR2 SYDVKM. The CDR3 DNA sequence: TGTGCCAGCAGCCCCCTGAGGGGGCAGTACGAGCAGTACTTC. This sequence encodes CASSPLRGQYEQYF.

J is TRBJ1-2 and V is TRBV30; 10 bases are shared with TRBD1. V shed 3 bases, J shed 6 bases, and the junction held 4 bases outside the gene matches. Looked up from germline, CDR1 is GTSNPN and CDR2 is SVGIG (reference sequence). This CDR3 region has 13 residues. CDR3 DNA sequence: TGTGCCTGGAGAGGACAGGGGGTGGATGGCTACACCTTC. This gives the protein CAWRGQGVDGYTF.

CDR3 bases: TGTGCCAGCAGTTACTATCTCGACAGGGGGCACACTGAAGCTTTCTTT. Translation: CASSYYLDRGHTEAFF. This chain links TRBV6-5 with TRBJ1-1; the match to TRBD1 covers 10 bases. CDR1 MNHEY and CDR2 SVGAGI come from the germline V gene. V lost 1 base, J lost 3 bases, and 5 bases stayed unmatched. The CDR3 sequence is 16 residues long.

The rearrangement links TRBV19 to TRBJ1-5, with TRBD1 matching 7 bases. The CDR3 is 15 amino acids. V gave up 6 bases and J gave up 0 bases; unmatched junction bases: 5. Germline V gene sequence: CDR1 LNHDA, CDR2 SQIVND (reference sequence). DNA for the CDR3: TGTGCCAGTAGGAAACAGGGGTTTAGCAATCAGCCCCAGCATTTT. Its protein is CASRKQGFSNQPQHF.

This clone was recorded only once. The V call is TRBV2, the J call TRBJ2-3; the match to TRBD1 covers 7 bases. J was trimmed by 6 bases and V by 3 bases; bases with no gene match: 6. Looked up from germline, CDR1 is SNHLY and CDR2 is FYNNEI. CDR3 length: 14 residues. CDR3 in amino acids: CASSETGQEDTQYF. Written as DNA, the CDR3 is TGTGCCAGCAGTGAGACAGGGCAAGAGGATACGCAGTATTTT.

This chain joins TRBV28 and TRBJ1-2; D is undetermined. V was trimmed by 2 bases and J by 4 bases, leaving 11 bases between them. This CDR3 has 14 residues. Germline V gene sequence: CDR1 MDHEN, CDR2 SYDVKM. DNA of the CDR3: TGTGCCAGCAGTTTAGGGTCCGGGAGCTATGGCTACACCTTC. It is translated as CASSLGSGSYGYTF.

This sequence joins TRBV6-5 and TRBJ2-2; D is perhaps TRBD2 (6 bases). Looked up from germline, CDR1 is MNHEY and CDR2 is SVGAGI. V gave up 0 bases and J gave up 2 bases, with 10 bases separating them. The CDR3 extends over 16 amino acids. The CDR3 DNA reads as TGTGCCAGCAGTTACTCCCTAGCGCGAAACACCGGGGAGCTGTTTTTT. The encoded protein is CASSYSLARNTGELFF.

For the CDR3, the DNA is TGTGCCAGCAGGACAGGGTTGTACCAAGAGACCCAGTACTTC. Protein product: CASRTGLYQETQYF. The chain employs TRBV6-5 and TRBJ2-5; 7 bases match TRBD1. Germline loops: CDR1 MNHEY, CDR2 SVGAGI. The CDR3 has 14 residues. Trimming took 6 bases from V and 0 from J; bases not matched to a gene: 4.

The chain is built from TRBV7-8 and TRBJ2-1, with D unresolved. V lost 2 bases and J 10 bases, leaving 9 bases between the germline ends. This CDR3 contains 12 residues. Germline lookup yields CDR1 SGHVS and CDR2 FQNEAQ. The CDR3: CASSLNSGEQFF. CDR3 nucleotide sequence: TGTGCCAGCAGCTTAAACAGTGGGGAGCAGTTCTTC.